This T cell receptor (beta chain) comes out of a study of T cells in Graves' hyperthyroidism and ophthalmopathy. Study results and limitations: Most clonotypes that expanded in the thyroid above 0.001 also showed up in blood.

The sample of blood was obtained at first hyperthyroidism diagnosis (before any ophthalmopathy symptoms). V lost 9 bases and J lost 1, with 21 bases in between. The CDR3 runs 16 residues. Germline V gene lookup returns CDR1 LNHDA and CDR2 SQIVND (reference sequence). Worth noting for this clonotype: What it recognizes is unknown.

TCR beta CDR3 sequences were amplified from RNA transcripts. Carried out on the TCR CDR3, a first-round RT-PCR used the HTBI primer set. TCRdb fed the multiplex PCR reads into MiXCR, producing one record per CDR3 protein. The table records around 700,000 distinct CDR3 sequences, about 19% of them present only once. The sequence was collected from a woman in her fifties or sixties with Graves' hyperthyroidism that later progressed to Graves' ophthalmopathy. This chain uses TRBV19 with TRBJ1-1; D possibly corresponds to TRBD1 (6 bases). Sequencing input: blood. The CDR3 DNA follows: TGTGCCAGCCAAGCGCGGACAGTCGTATCGAACACTGAAGCTTTCTTT. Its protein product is CASQARTVVSNTEAFF. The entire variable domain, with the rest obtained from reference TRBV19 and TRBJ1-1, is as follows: DGGITQSPKYLFRKEGQNVTLSCEQNLNHDAMYWYRQDPGQGLRLIYYSQIVNDFQKGDIAEGYSVSREKKESFPLTVTSAQKNPTAFYLCASQARTVVSNTEAFFGQGTRLTVV.